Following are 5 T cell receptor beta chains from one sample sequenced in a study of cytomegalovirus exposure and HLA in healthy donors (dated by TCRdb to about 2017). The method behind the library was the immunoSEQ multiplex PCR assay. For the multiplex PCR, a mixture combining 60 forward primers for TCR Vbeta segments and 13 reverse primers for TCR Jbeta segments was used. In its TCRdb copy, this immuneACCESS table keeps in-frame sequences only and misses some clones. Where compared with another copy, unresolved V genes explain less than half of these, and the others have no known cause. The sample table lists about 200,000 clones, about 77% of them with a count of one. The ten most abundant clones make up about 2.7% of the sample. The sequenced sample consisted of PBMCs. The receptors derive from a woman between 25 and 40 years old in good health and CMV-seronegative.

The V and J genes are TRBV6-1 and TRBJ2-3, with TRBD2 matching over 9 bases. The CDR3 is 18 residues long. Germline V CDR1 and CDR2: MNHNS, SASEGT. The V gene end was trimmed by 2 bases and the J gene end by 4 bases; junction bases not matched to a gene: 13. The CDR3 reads CASSEYPVAGGRSDTQYF. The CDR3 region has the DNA TGTGCCAGCAGTGAATACCCGGTTGCGGGGGGGAGGTCAGATACGCAGTATTTT.

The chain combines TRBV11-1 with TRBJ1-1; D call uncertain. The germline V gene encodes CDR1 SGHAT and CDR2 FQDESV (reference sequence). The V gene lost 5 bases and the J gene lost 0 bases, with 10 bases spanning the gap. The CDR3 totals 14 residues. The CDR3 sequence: CASSKDIMNTEAFF. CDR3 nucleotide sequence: TGTGCCAGCAGCAAAGACATAATGAACACTGAAGCTTTCTTT.

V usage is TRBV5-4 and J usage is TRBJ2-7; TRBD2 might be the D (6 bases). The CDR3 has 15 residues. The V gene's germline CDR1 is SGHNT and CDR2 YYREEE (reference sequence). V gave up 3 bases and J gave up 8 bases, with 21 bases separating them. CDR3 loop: CASSSRDWSTVKQYF. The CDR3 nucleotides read TGTGCCAGCAGCTCCCGGGACTGGTCTACGGTCAAGCAGTACTTC.

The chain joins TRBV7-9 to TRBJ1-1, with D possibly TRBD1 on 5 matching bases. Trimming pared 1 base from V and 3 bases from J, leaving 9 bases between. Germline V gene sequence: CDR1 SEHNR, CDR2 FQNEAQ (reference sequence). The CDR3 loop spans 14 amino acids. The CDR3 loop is CASSLGGGDTEAFF. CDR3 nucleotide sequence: TGTGCCAGCAGCTTAGGCGGGGGGGACACTGAAGCTTTCTTT.

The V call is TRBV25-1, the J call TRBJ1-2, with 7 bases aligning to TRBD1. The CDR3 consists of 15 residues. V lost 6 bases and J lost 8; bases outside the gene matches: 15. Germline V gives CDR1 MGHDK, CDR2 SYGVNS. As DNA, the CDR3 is TGTGCCAGCAGCGGTAAGGACAGGAGGAGATGGGGCTACACCTTC. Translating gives CASSGKDRRRWGYTF.